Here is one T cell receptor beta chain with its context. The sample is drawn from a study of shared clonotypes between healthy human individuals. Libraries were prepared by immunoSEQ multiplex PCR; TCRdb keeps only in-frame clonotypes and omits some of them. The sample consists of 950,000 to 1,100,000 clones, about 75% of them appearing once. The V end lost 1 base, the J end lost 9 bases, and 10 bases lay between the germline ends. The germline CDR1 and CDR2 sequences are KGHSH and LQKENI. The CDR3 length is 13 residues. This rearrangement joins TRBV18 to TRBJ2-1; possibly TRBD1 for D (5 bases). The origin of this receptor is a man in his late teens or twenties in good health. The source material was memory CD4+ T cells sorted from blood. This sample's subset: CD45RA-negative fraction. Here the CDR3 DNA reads TGTGCCAGCTCACCACAGGCCCAGGGTGAGCAGTTCTTC. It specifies CASSPQAQGEQFF.